The rows below give T cell receptor beta chains drawn from one sample of a study of shared clonotypes between healthy human individuals. Assay: immunoSEQ multiplex PCR; the TCRdb copy retains only in-frame clones and omits some. Among about 2.1 million clones listed, 85% to 95% were seen once. Sequences were obtained from naive CD8+ T cells from PBMCs. The receptors here all came from a man aged 18 to 30 in good health. Some clones in this sample may be carry-over from other donors' samples. Each CDR3 is given with its conserved first and last residue.

V: TRBV9; J: TRBJ2-3; CDR3: CASSVEPLAGAITDTQYF
V: TRBV28; J: TRBJ2-1; CDR3: CASSPSGSLYEQFF
V: TRBV27; J: TRBJ2-1; CDR3: CASSDSWADAGDNEQFF
V: TRBV9; J: TRBJ1-5; CDR3: CASSAADASNQPQHF
V: TRBV27; J: TRBJ2-1; CDR3: CASSNYNEQFF
V: TRBV5-1; J: TRBJ2-7; CDR3: CASSQYRDEQYF
V: TRBV7-9; J: TRBJ1-5; CDR3: CASSFQGAGHYSNQPQHF
V: TRBV19; J: TRBJ1-5; CDR3: CASQNEGQDSNQPQHF
V: TRBV6-5; J: TRBJ1-1; CDR3: CASRPLRPGTEAFF
V: TRBV20-1; J: TRBJ2-1; CDR3: CSATPEQFF
V: TRBV10-3; J: TRBJ2-1; CDR3: CAIMGLAGGSVHEQFF
V: TRBV9; J: TRBJ1-3; CDR3: CASSGQGNTIYF
V: TRBV9; J: TRBJ1-3; CDR3: CASSPVGAGNTIYF
V: TRBV27; J: TRBJ1-2; CDR3: CASSLKSGGNGYTF
V: TRBV2; J: TRBJ1-5; CDR3: CASSEGTGDGNQPQHF
V: TRBV2; J: TRBJ2-3; CDR3: CASIRTSVGADTQYF
V: TRBV5-1; J: TRBJ1-2; CDR3: CASSLWTGGLEGYTF
V: TRBV4-3; J: TRBJ2-4; CDR3: CASSQDPAFLAKNIQYF
V: TRBV7-3; J: TRBJ2-3; CDR3: CASSPRGEATDTQYF
V: TRBV27; J: TRBJ1-5; CDR3: CASSLMGTQGPGNQPQHF
V: TRBV6-1; J: TRBJ2-1; CDR3: CASSEFWDRGIYNEQFF
V: TRBV30; J: TRBJ2-1; CDR3: CAWSVMVSSYNEQFF
V: TRBV11-2; J: TRBJ1-5; CDR3: CASSLGGRGGNQPQHF
V: TRBV6-5; J: TRBJ1-5; CDR3: CASSYSPGHQPQHF
V: TRBV7-9; J: TRBJ2-1; CDR3: CASSLTSGRFYEQFF
V: TRBV12-1; J: TRBJ1-3; CDR3: CASSWGPTTAIYF
V: TRBV7-8; J: TRBJ2-7; CDR3: CASSPPDRFSYEQYF
V: TRBV7-9; J: TRBJ1-2; CDR3: CASSLEGKGYGYTF
V: TRBV14; J: TRBJ1-2; CDR3: CASSQVLLYGYTF
V: TRBV10-3; J: TRBJ1-1; CDR3: CAISDVGEGEAFF
V: TRBV28; J: TRBJ1-4; CDR3: CASSTITGWSEKLFF
V: TRBV18; J: TRBJ1-5; CDR3: CASSRRREHEPQHF
V: TRBV7-3; J: TRBJ2-3; CDR3: CASSSPQVPETSGRTPDTQYF
V: TRBV18; J: TRBJ1-1; CDR3: CARSPGDTTEAFF
V: TRBV4-3; J: TRBJ2-2; CDR3: CASSPNSAANTGELFF
V: TRBV29-1; J: TRBJ1-2; CDR3: CSVVGGDHEYYGYTF
V: TRBV7-3; J: TRBJ2-2; CDR3: CASSLRDTWGTGELFF
V: TRBV11-2; J: TRBJ2-3; CDR3: CASSFFLDRADTQYF
V: TRBV6-6; J: TRBJ2-7; CDR3: CASSYPSLGEQYF
V: TRBV27; J: TRBJ2-7; CDR3: CASTTGPSPYEQYF